This T cell receptor beta chain was captured in a study of cytomegalovirus exposure and HLA in healthy donors. As for the study in general: According to later analysis, the same platform produced the 130 or so validation and over 600 first-cohort repertoires. Study-wide results and limits: Altogether, 170 or so TCR beta chains were recorded as cytomegalovirus-associated.

To note about this clone: What it binds is not known.

This table comes from immunoSEQ multiplex PCR, and its TCRdb copy is limited to in-frame clones, with some not included. The data contain about 120,000 clones, about 96% of them singletons. CDR1 is LGHNA, CDR2 YSLEER, per germline. V gave up 0 bases and J gave up 5 bases, with 15 bases separating them. The CDR3 covers 16 residues. The clonotype was recovered from a man between 18 and 29 years old in good health and CMV-seronegative. Material for sequencing was PBMCs. The V gene is TRBV4-3, the J gene TRBJ2-3; possibly TRBD2 for D (5 bases). CDR3 sequence (DNA): TGCGCCAGCAGCCAAGATAACGGGTTTGCGGGAGATACGCAGTATTTT. Amino acid sequence: CASSQDNGFAGDTQYF.